The 8 T cell receptor beta chains below come from one sample, sequenced in a study of cytomegalovirus exposure and HLA in healthy donors. PCR was performed using 60 Vbeta and 13 Jbeta primers. The protocol was immunoSEQ multiplex PCR, while the TCRdb copy is restricted to in-frame clones and leaves out a portion. The sample includes around 150,000 clones, roughly 73% of them seen just once. Sequences were obtained from PBMCs. These receptors were obtained from a woman aged 25-40 years in good health and CMV-seronegative.

The J gene is TRBJ2-3, the V gene TRBV6-5, with D perhaps TRBD2 (5 bases). This CDR3 has 15 amino acids. V was clipped by 6 bases and J by 10 bases, with 23 bases between them. Per germline, CDR1 MNHEY and CDR2 SVGAGI. CDR3 residues: CASSPQVGSVGAQYF. The CDR3, as DNA: TGTGCCAGCAGCCCACAAGTAGGGAGCGTGGGAGCGCAGTATTTT.

Worth noting for this clone: At one end the junction does not follow the germline gene, possibly because of a read error. The chain combines TRBV5-1 with TRBJ2-5; maybe TRBD1 (7 bases). The CDR3 spans 13 residues. Germline CDR1 reads SGHRS; CDR2 reads YFSETQ. The CDR3 DNA sequence: TGCGCCAGCAGCCCCGGGACAGACCGGCGGGAAAACTTC. This gives the protein CASSPGTDRRENF.

The rearrangement links TRBV27 to TRBJ1-2; TRBD1 matches 9 bases. The germline CDR1 and CDR2 sequences are MNHEY and SMNVEV (reference sequence). The trim removed 7 bases at V and 0 bases at J, leaving 15 bases unmatched. This CDR3 region has 18 residues. The CDR3 DNA reads as TGTGCCAGCATGGGGTGGGGAGGACAGGGGACCTCTAACTATGGCTACACCTTC. This sequence encodes CASMGWGGQGTSNYGYTF.

The V gene is TRBV10-3, the J gene TRBJ2-7; D possibly corresponds to TRBD2 (5 bases). Trimming removed 4 bases from V and 1 base from J, with 11 bases in between. Per germline, CDR1 ENHRY and CDR2 SYGVKD. The CDR3 totals 14 residues. CDR3 nucleotides: TGTGCCATCAGTGCGAGACGGGAATCCTACGAGCAGTACTTC. Its protein is CAISARRESYEQYF.

This CDR3 is CASSRGQVTDTQYF. CDR3 nucleotides: TGTGCCAGCAGCCGGGGACAGGTCACAGATACGCAGTATTTT. This sequence joins TRBV7-3 and TRBJ2-3, with TRBD1 matching over 8 bases. The CDR3 has 14 amino acids. The V gene's germline CDR1 is SGHTA and CDR2 FQGTGA. V gave up 5 bases and J gave up 2 bases; unmatched junction bases: 3.

This clone has a count of ten or more. The chain carries TRBV5-1 and TRBJ2-2; 9 nucleotides align to TRBD2. Losses at the gene ends were 2 bases for V and 7 bases for J; bases not matched to a gene: 9. The CDR3 spans 16 residues. Germline lookup yields CDR1 SGHRS and CDR2 YFSETQ. Here the CDR3 reads CASSLAGTSKSGELFF. CDR3 sequence (DNA): TGCGCCAGCAGCTTAGCCGGGACTAGCAAAAGCGGGGAGCTGTTTTTT.

The chain is built from TRBV7-3 and TRBJ1-1; unclear D gene. CDR3 length equals 13 residues. Deletions cut 0 bases from V and 1 base from J, with 3 bases between. The germline gives CDR1 SGHTA, CDR2 FQGTGA. The DNA for the CDR3 is TGTGCCAGCAGCTTAACCGGGAACACTGAAGCTTTCTTT. This sequence encodes CASSLTGNTEAFF. Drawing the rest from reference TRBV7-3 and TRBJ1-1, the complete variable domain is GAGVSQTPSNKVTEKGKYVELRCDPISGHTALYWYRQSLGQGPEFLIYFQGTGAADDSGLPNDRFFAVRPEGSVSTLKIQRTERGDSAVYLCASSLTGNTEAFFGQGTRLTVV.

This rearrangement joins TRBV15 to TRBJ1-4; 9 bases are a match to TRBD1. V dropped 6 bases and J dropped 7; count of bases not matched to a gene: 12. The CDR3 contains 16 residues. The germline gives CDR1 LNHNV, CDR2 YYDKDF (reference sequence). The chain's CDR3 is CATRSSGTGISEKLFF. CDR3 in DNA: TGTGCCACCAGGAGCTCGGGGACAGGGATAAGTGAAAAACTGTTTTTT.